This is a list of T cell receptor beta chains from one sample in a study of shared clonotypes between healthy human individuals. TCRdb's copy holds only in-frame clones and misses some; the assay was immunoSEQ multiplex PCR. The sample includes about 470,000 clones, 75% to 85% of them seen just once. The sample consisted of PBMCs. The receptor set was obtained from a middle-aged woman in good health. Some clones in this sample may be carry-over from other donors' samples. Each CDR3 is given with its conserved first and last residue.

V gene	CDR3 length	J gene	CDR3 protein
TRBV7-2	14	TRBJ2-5	CASIGGQAQETQYF
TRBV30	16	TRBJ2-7	CAWSVLESRAVYEQYF
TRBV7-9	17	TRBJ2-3	CASSSELAGVGTDTQYF
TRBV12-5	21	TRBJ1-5	CASGLPPGQGFSVSGNQPQHF
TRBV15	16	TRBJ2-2	CATSSAAGGGTGELFF
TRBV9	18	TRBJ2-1	CASSVGPRFQSSYNEQFF
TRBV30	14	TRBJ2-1	CAWSRLAGGLEQFF
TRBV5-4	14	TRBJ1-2	CASSADRANYGYTF
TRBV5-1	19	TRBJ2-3	CASSSSGTSGSGFTDTQYF
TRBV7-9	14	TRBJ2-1	CASSSETIYNEQFF
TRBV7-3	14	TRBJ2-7	CASSQTGTGSEQYF
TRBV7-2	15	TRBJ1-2	CASSLGRTGNYGYTF
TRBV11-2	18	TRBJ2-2	CASSELRFLGGDTGELFF
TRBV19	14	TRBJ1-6	CASSIQGMNSPLHF
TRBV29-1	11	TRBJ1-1	CSVDRATEAFF
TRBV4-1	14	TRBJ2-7	CASSQGQGGDEQYF
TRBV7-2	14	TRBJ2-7	CASSPQGQGNEQYF
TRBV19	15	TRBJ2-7	CASSSPSGSSYEQYF
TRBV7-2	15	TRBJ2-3	CASSLASWNTDTQYF
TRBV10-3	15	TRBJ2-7	CAISEGAGVSYEQYF
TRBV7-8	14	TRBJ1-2	CASSLAGRSYGYTF